This T cell receptor (beta chain) emerged from a study of blood T cell repertoires in COVID-19. Study-level information: PBMCs, B-cell-depleted T cells, or T cells were the source of the cDNA or gDNA that made up the material.

This clone was seen a handful of times. CDR1 SNHLY and CDR2 FYNNEI come from the germline V gene. V was cut by 4 bases and J by 0 bases, with 13 bases left in between. CDR3 length: 15 residues. Method: immunoSEQ multiplex PCR; TCRdb's copy keeps in-frame clones and lacks some. The table shows approximately 440,000 clones, with roughly 90% occurring only once. The sample consisted of PBMCs or T cells enriched from blood (not recorded which). This clonotype was obtained from a woman younger than 35 who had recovered from COVID-19. The V and J genes are TRBV2 and TRBJ2-7, with a tentative D call TRBD1 (5 bases). CDR3 in DNA: TGTGCCAGCAGTGTCTCACAGGTCCCCTCCTACGAGCAGTACTTC. Translated, it gives CASSVSQVPSYEQYF.